These 27 T cell receptor beta chains were sequenced from one sample in a study of T cell clones after liver transplantation. Repertoires were generated with immunoSEQ multiplex PCR, while TCRdb's copy carries only in-frame clones and drops some. In the table there are about 80,000 clones, 65% to 85% of which are singletons. The specimen was CD4+ T cells from blood, collected approximately 3.5 years after liver transplant. These receptors all come from a human patient who received a liver transplant. Some T cells here may be from the graft donor.

This chain joins TRBV2 and TRBJ2-2; TRBD2 agrees at 10 bases. J lost 4 bases, V lost 5 bases, and 7 bases had no gene match. CDR1 and CDR2 from the germline V gene are SNHLY and FYNNEI. The CDR3 consists of 16 residues. The CDR3 reads CASSYITSGATGELFF. CDR3 nucleotides: TGTGCCAGCAGTTATATAACTAGCGGGGCCACCGGGGAGCTGTTTTTT. The variable domain in full, completed from reference TRBV2 and TRBJ2-2, reads EPEVTQTPSHQVTQMGQEVILRCVPISNHLYFYWYRQILGQKVEFLVSFYNNEISEKSEIFDDQFSVERPDGSNFTLKIRSTKLEDSAMYFCASSYITSGATGELFFGEGSRLTVL.

This clone was found a few times. The J gene is TRBJ1-5, the V gene TRBV7-6; D remains unclear. With 1 base removed from V and 4 bases from J, the gap between germline ends came to 11 bases. Per the germline V gene, CDR1 is SGHVS and CDR2 is FNYEAQ. The length of the CDR3 is 15 residues. CDR3 sequence: CASSLVDGGNQPQHF. The CDR3 DNA follows: TGTGCCAGCAGCTTAGTGGACGGAGGGAATCAGCCCCAGCATTTT.

DNA of the CDR3: TGTGCCAGCAGAGGGGCGGGAGGGTACAATGAGCAGTTCTTC. Its protein is CASRGAGGYNEQFF. This chain connects TRBV2 to TRBJ2-1; 9 bases are shared with TRBD2. The CDR3 runs 14 residues. In germline, CDR1 is SNHLY, CDR2 FYNNEI. The V gene end was trimmed by 6 bases and the J gene end by 4 bases; junction bases not matched to a gene: 4.

This chain uses TRBV28 with TRBJ1-5; D unresolved. Germline CDR1 MDHEN, CDR2 SYDVKM. CDR3 size: 16 residues. V lost 7 bases and J 3 bases, leaving 19 bases between the germline ends. CDR3 sequence (DNA): TGTGCCAGCACCCCTTCAGGTTATAGCTACAATCAGCCCCAGCATTTT. It is translated as CASTPSGYSYNQPQHF.

V gene TRBV7-9 combines with J gene TRBJ2-6; D might be TRBD2 (6 bases). Trimming left V 3 bases short and J 2 bases short, with 17 bases between. Germline loops: CDR1 SEHNR, CDR2 FQNEAQ (reference sequence). This CDR3 contains 18 residues. The CDR3 is CASSLLSGSGTGANVLTF. The CDR3 DNA follows: TGTGCCAGCAGCTTGCTCAGCGGGTCGGGCACTGGGGCCAACGTCCTGACTTTC.

This clone was seen only a few times. V usage is TRBV29-1 and J usage is TRBJ1-3; maybe TRBD1 (6 bases). CDR1 is SQVTM and CDR2 is ANQGSEA in the germline V gene. This CDR3 has 13 residues. V was clipped by 6 bases and J by 3 bases, with 12 bases between them. This CDR3 is CSVRRDNGNTIYF. The CDR3 DNA follows: TGCAGCGTAAGACGGGACAATGGAAACACCATATATTTT.

V usage is TRBV18 and J usage is TRBJ2-6; D gene unclear. Trimming left V 1 base short and J 1 base short, with 5 bases between. Germline loops: CDR1 KGHSH, CDR2 LQKENI. This CDR3 has 15 amino acids. CDR3 in amino acids: CASSPLVSGANVLTF. CDR3 coding DNA: TGTGCCAGCTCACCACTTGTATCTGGGGCCAACGTCCTGACTTTC.

This rearrangement joins TRBV29-1 to TRBJ2-7; TRBD2 agrees at 12 bases. This CDR3 has 16 residues. Losses at the gene ends were 5 bases for V and 5 bases for J; bases not matched to a gene: 13. The germline gives CDR1 SQVTM, CDR2 ANQGSEA. The CDR3 bases are TGCAGCGTTCTTCTCCTAGCGGGAGGGCCGGGGAACGAGCAGTACTTC. This sequence encodes CSVLLLAGGPGNEQYF.

The rearrangement joins TRBV5-6 to TRBJ1-2, with 7 bases that match TRBD1. The germline gives CDR1 SGHDT, CDR2 YYEEEE. The CDR3 is 16 amino acids. V was clipped by 2 bases and J by 8 bases; unmatched bases: 15. Here the CDR3 reads CASSFLDRQGEHGYTF. CDR3 bases: TGTGCCAGCAGCTTTCTCGACCGACAGGGTGAACACGGCTACACCTTC.

The rearrangement joins TRBV28 to TRBJ1-5; 9 positions agree with TRBD1. The CDR3 contains 14 residues. J was trimmed by 6 bases and V by 4 bases; bases with no gene match: 4. CDR1 and CDR2 (germline): MDHEN, SYDVKM. CDR3 in DNA: TGTGCCAGCAGTTGGGGACAGGGTCGTCAGCCCCAGCATTTT. This codes for CASSWGQGRQPQHF. Together with reference TRBV28 and TRBJ1-5, the CDR3 gives the full variable domain: DVKVTQSSRYLVKRTGEKVFLECVQDMDHENMFWYRQDPGLGLRLIYFSYDVKMKEKGDIPEGYSVSREKKERFSLILESASTNQTSMYLCASSWGQGRQPQHFGDGTRLSIL.

The rearrangement links TRBV18 to TRBJ2-3; 9 positions agree with TRBD1. Germline V lookup: CDR1 KGHSH, CDR2 LQKENI. The CDR3 length is 15 residues. The trim removed 6 bases at V and 3 bases at J, leaving 7 bases unmatched. The chain's CDR3 is CASSPGTGPTDTQYF. The CDR3 nucleotides are TGTGCCAGCTCGCCCGGGACAGGGCCTACAGATACGCAGTATTTT.

The rearrangement joins TRBV6-6 to TRBJ2-4; D remains unclear. V dropped 0 bases and J dropped 0 bases, with 3 bases sitting between them. In germline, CDR1 is MNHNY, CDR2 SVGAGI (reference sequence). The length of the CDR3 is 14 residues. In DNA, the CDR3 is TGTGCCAGCAGTTACTCCGGAGCCAAAAACATTCAGTACTTC. This gives the protein CASSYSGAKNIQYF.

The chain joins TRBV4-2 to TRBJ2-1, with D uncertain. The CDR3 contains 20 residues. Trimming took off 3 bases at V and 6 bases at J, with 30 bases between the two ends. Germline assignment: CDR1 LGHNA and CDR2 YNFKEQ. CDR3 nucleotides: TGTGCCAGCAGCCAGGAAACGCTCTCTATTCTACACGCAAACTTCAATGAGCAGTTCTTC. This codes for CASSQETLSILHANFNEQFF.

As to this clone: Other DNA sequences in the same sample also yield this CDR3. The gene calls are TRBV18 and TRBJ1-5; D not resolved. The CDR3 length is 14 residues. The germline V gene has CDR1 KGHSH and CDR2 LQKENI. V gave up 3 bases and J gave up 1 base, with 7 bases separating them. CDR3: CASSPLDSNQPQHF. DNA for the CDR3: TGTGCCAGCTCACCGTTGGACAGCAATCAGCCCCAGCATTTT.

The rearrangement joins TRBV2 to TRBJ2-3; D gene uncertain. The CDR3 totals 15 residues. With 2 bases removed from V and 4 bases from J, the gap between germline ends came to 13 bases. CDR1 SNHLY and CDR2 FYNNEI come from the germline V gene. The CDR3 DNA follows: TGTGCCAGCAGTGAAAACTCTATGGGCCCAGATACGCAGTATTTT. Translation: CASSENSMGPDTQYF. Full variable domain (remainder filled in from reference TRBV2 and TRBJ2-3): EPEVTQTPSHQVTQMGQEVILRCVPISNHLYFYWYRQILGQKVEFLVSFYNNEISEKSEIFDDQFSVERPDGSNFTLKIRSTKLEDSAMYFCASSENSMGPDTQYFGPGTRLTVL.

V gene TRBV2 combines with J gene TRBJ2-1, with D possibly TRBD1 on 6 matching bases. CDR1 and CDR2 (germline): SNHLY, FYNNEI. The CDR3 contains 13 residues. Trimming cost V 10 bases and J 4 bases, with 14 bases left between them. The CDR3 loop is CATSDSSYNEQFF. The CDR3 DNA is TGTGCCACTTCGGACAGCTCTTACAATGAGCAGTTCTTC.

This chain uses TRBV6-6 with TRBJ1-1; D unresolved. Germline CDR1 MNHNY, CDR2 SVGAGI (reference sequence). V lost 10 bases and J 0 bases, leaving 12 bases between the germline ends. This CDR3 has 13 residues. The CDR3 coding sequence is TGTGCCACCTTAGACATCATGAACACTGAAGCTTTCTTT. This codes for CATLDIMNTEAFF.

The chain carries TRBV7-3 and TRBJ2-7; 9 nucleotides agree with TRBD2. The CDR3 has 14 amino acids. Germline CDR1 SGHTA, CDR2 FQGTGA. J lost 4 bases, V lost 4 bases, and 5 bases had no gene match. This CDR3 reads CASSSLAGAYEQYF. In DNA form, the CDR3 reads TGTGCCAGCAGCTCTTTAGCGGGAGCTTACGAGCAGTACTTC.

The V gene is TRBV9, the J gene TRBJ1-1; D gene uncertain. Germline V gene lookup returns CDR1 SGDLS and CDR2 YYNGEE. There are 13 residues in the CDR3. The V end was cut by 0 bases, the J end by 2 bases, with 5 bases between. The CDR3 DNA reads TGTGCCAGCAGCGTAGACAGCAACACTGAAGCTTTCTTT. Residues: CASSVDSNTEAFF. The whole variable domain, remainder taken from reference TRBV9 and TRBJ1-1, is DSGVTQTPKHLITATGQRVTLRCSPRSGDLSVYWYQQSLDQGLQFLIQYYNGEERAKGNILERFSAQQFPDLHSELNLSSLELGDSALYFCASSVDSNTEAFFGQGTRLTVV.

This chain uses TRBV5-1 with TRBJ2-5; D gene uncertain. The CDR3 runs 13 residues. V dropped 0 bases and J dropped 3 bases, with 6 bases sitting between them. Per the germline V gene, CDR1 is SGHRS and CDR2 is YFSETQ. CDR3 protein: CASSLVGEETQYF. The CDR3 DNA reads TGCGCCAGCAGCTTGGTAGGTGAAGAGACCCAGTACTTC.

The chain has TRBV7-9 and TRBJ2-2; 14 nucleotides agree with TRBD2. Germline values: CDR1 SEHNR, CDR2 FQNEAQ (reference sequence). The V gene end was trimmed by 5 bases and the J gene end by 5 bases; junction bases not matched to a gene: 10. The CDR3 runs to 18 residues. CDR3 sequence (DNA): TGTGCCAGCAGCCCACCGGGACTAGCGGGAGTGGGTACCGGGGAGCTGTTTTTT. Protein product: CASSPPGLAGVGTGELFF.

This clone was detected once. V gene TRBV5-1 combines with J gene TRBJ2-3; D is possibly TRBD2 (6 bases). Germline lookup yields CDR1 SGHRS and CDR2 YFSETQ. Trimming pared 0 bases from V and 5 bases from J, leaving 13 bases between. This CDR3 contains 15 residues. The CDR3: CASSLAGTRQDTQYF. DNA of the CDR3: TGCGCCAGCAGCTTGGCCGGGACTCGACAAGATACGCAGTATTTT.

This rearrangement joins TRBV5-1 to TRBJ1-4; TRBD1 might be the D (6 bases). V was pared by 3 bases and J by 5 bases, with 8 bases between. Germline V lookup: CDR1 SGHRS, CDR2 YFSETQ. The CDR3 extends over 13 amino acids. The CDR3 coding sequence is TGCGCCAGCAGCTGGGACAAGAATGAAAAACTGTTTTTT. Its translation is CASSWDKNEKLFF.

This sequence joins TRBV7-9 and TRBJ1-2; D call uncertain. There are 15 residues in the CDR3. V gave up 5 bases and J gave up 7 bases, with 20 bases separating them. Germline-derived CDR1 and CDR2 are SEHNR and FQNEAQ (reference sequence). CDR3 nucleotide sequence: TGTGCCAGCAGCACTGGAAGGAACACCTTCAGTGGCTACACCTTC. This gives the protein CASSTGRNTFSGYTF.

This clone appeared a single time. The V and J genes are TRBV6-6 and TRBJ2-1, with 7 bases fitting TRBD2. There are 12 residues in the CDR3. From germline, CDR1 is MNHNY and CDR2 SVGAGI (reference sequence). J gave up 10 bases and V 6 bases, and 6 bases lay outside the gene matches. CDR3 DNA: TGTGCCAGCAGGAGACTAGCTCTCGAGCAGTTCTTC. Residues: CASRRLALEQFF.

The V gene is TRBV28, the J gene TRBJ2-7; D unclear. Trimming cost V 6 bases and J 0 bases, with 18 bases left between them. Germline CDR1 and CDR2: MDHEN and SYDVKM. The CDR3 length is 16 residues. CDR3 nucleotides: TGTGCCAGCAGAAAAGCGACAAAGCTGAGCTCCTACGAGCAGTACTTC. Protein: CASRKATKLSSYEQYF.

On this clone itself: A read error is likely, as this CDR3 ends without the conserved phenylalanine or tryptophan. The limits of the CDR3 on the DNA are not certain, so only TCRdb's listed CDR3 is given. The chain combines TRBV19 with TRBJ2-3. Germline V gives CDR1 LNHDA, CDR2 SQIVND (reference sequence). With termini counted, the CDR3 has 8 amino acids. The CDR3 sequence: CASSRPRV.